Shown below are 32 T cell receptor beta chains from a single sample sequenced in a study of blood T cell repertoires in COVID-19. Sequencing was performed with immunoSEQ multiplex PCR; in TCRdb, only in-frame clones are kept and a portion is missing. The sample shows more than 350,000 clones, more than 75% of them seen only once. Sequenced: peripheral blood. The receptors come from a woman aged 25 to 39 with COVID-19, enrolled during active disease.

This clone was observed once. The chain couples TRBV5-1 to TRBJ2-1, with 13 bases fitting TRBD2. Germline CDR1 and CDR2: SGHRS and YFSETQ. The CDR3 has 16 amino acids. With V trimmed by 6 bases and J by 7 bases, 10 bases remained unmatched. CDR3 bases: TGCGCCAGCATCCCACTAGCGGGAGGGCCTAATAATGAGCAGTTCTTC. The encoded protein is CASIPLAGGPNNEQFF.

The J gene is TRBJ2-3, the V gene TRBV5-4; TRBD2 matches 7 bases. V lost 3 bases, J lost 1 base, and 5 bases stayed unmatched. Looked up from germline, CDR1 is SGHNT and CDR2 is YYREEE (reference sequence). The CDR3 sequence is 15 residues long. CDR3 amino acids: CASSSPAGGTDTQYF. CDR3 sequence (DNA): TGTGCCAGCAGCTCCCCGGCGGGGGGCACAGATACGCAGTATTTT.

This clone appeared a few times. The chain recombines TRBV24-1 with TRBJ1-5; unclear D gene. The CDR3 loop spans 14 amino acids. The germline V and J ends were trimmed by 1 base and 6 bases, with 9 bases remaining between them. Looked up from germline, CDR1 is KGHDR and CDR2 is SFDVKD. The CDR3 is CATSDFRGPQPQHF. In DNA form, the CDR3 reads TGTGCCACCAGTGATTTCAGAGGGCCTCAGCCCCAGCATTTT.

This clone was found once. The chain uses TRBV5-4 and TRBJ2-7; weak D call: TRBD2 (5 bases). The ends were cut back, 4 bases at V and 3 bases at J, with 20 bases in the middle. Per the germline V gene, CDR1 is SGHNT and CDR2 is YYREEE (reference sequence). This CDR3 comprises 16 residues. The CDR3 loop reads CASSRDLEYAFYEQYF. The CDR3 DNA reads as TGTGCCAGCAGCCGGGATCTGGAGTACGCATTCTACGAGCAGTACTTC.

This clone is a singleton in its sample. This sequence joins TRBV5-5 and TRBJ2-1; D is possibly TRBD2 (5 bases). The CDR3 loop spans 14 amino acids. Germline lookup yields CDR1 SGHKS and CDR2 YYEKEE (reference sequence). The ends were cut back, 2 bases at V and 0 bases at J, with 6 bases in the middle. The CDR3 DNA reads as TGTGCCAGCAGCTTCGAGGGCTCCTACAATGAGCAGTTCTTC. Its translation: CASSFEGSYNEQFF. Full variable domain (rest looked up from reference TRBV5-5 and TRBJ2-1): DAGVTQSPTHLIKTRGQQVTLRCSPISGHKSVSWYQQVLGQGPQFIFQYYEKEERGRGNFPDRFSARQFPNYSSELNVNALLLGDSALYLCASSFEGSYNEQFFGPGTRLTVL.

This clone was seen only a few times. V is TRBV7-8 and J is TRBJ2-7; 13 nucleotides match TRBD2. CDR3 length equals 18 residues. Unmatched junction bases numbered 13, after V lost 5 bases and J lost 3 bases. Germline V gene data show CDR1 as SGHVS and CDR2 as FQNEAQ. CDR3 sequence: CASSAGTSGIEYFYEQYF. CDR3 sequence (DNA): TGTGCCAGCAGCGCAGGGACTAGCGGGATAGAATATTTCTACGAGCAGTACTTC.

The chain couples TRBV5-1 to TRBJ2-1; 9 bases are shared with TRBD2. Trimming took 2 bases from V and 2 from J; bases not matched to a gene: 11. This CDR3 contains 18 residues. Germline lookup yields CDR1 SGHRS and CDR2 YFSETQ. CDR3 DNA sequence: TGCGCCAGCAGCTTCGGGACTAGCCATCTCGTCGCCTACAATGAGCAGTTCTTC. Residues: CASSFGTSHLVAYNEQFF.

Written as DNA, the CDR3 is TGTGCCAGCAGCTTAGGCCCTCGGACTAGCGGGAGGGGGAAGAGCTCCTACAATGAGCAGTTCTTC. It is translated as CASSLGPRTSGRGKSSYNEQFF. This chain connects TRBV7-6 to TRBJ2-1, with 15 bases that match TRBD2. This CDR3 region has 22 residues. V was pared by 1 base and J by 0 bases, with 13 bases of the junction left unmatched. CDR1 is SGHVS and CDR2 is FNYEAQ in the germline V gene.

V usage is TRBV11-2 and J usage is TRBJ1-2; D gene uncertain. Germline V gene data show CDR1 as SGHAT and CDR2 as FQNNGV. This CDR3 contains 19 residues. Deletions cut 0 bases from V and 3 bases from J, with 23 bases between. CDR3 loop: CASSLDNPYETGNDYGYTF. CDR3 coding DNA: TGTGCCAGCAGCTTAGATAACCCATACGAAACGGGGAACGACTATGGCTACACCTTC.

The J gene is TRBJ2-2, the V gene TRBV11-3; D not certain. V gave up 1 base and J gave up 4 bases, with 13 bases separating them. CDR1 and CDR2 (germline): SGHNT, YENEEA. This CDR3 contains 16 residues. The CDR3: CASSLVGVVGTGELFF. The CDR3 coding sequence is TGTGCCAGCAGCTTAGTGGGCGTCGTGGGCACCGGGGAGCTGTTTTTT.

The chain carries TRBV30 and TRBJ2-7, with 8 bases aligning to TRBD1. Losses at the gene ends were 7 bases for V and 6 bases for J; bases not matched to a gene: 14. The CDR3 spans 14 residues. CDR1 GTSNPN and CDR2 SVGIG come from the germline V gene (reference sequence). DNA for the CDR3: TGTGCCTTAAAATCCGGGACAGGCATCTCCGAGCAGTACTTC. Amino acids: CALKSGTGISEQYF.

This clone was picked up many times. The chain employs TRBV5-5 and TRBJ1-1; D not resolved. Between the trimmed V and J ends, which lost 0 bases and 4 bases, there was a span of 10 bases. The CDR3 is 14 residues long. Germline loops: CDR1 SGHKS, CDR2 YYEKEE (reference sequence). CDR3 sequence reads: CASSLDSRGTEAFF. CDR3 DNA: TGTGCCAGCAGCTTGGACAGCCGGGGCACTGAAGCTTTCTTT.

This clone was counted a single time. The CDR3 is CASSFRSGSAPYEQYF. CDR3 nucleotides: TGTGCCAGCAGCTTCCGGAGCGGGAGTGCTCCCTACGAGCAGTACTTC. The genes are TRBV5-5 and TRBJ2-7, with 8 bases fitting TRBD2. This CDR3 contains 16 residues. Germline V gene data show CDR1 as SGHKS and CDR2 as YYEKEE (reference sequence). J was trimmed by 2 bases and V by 2 bases; bases with no gene match: 9. Using reference TRBV5-5 and TRBJ2-7 for the parts outside the CDR3, the full variable domain is DAGVTQSPTHLIKTRGQQVTLRCSPISGHKSVSWYQQVLGQGPQFIFQYYEKEERGRGNFPDRFSARQFPNYSSELNVNALLLGDSALYLCASSFRSGSAPYEQYFGPGTRLTVT.

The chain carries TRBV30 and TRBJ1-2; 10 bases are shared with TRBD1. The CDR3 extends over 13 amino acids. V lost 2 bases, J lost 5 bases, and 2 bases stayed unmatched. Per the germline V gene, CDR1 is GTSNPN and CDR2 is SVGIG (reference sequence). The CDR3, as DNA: TGTGCCTGGAGTAAGGACAGGGGGTATGGCTACACCTTC. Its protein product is CAWSKDRGYGYTF.

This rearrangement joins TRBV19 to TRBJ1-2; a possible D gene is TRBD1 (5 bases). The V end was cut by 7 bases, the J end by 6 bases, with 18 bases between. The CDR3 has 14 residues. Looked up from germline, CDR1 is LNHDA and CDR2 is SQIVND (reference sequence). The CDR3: CASTRDSVYNGYTF. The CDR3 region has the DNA TGTGCCAGTACCCGAGACAGCGTTTACAATGGCTACACCTTC. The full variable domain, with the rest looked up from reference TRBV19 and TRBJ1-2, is DGGITQSPKYLFRKEGQNVTLSCEQNLNHDAMYWYRQDPGQGLRLIYYSQIVNDFQKGDIAEGYSVSREKKESFPLTVTSAQKNPTAFYLCASTRDSVYNGYTFGSGTRLTVV.

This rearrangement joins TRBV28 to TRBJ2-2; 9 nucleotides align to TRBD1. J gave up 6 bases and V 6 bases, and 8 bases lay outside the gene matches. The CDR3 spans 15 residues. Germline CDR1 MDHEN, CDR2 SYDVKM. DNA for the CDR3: TGTGCCAGCAGAAGACCGGGACAGGGATCCGGGGAGCTGTTTTTT. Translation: CASRRPGQGSGELFF. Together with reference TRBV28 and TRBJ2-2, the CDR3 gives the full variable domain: DVKVTQSSRYLVKRTGEKVFLECVQDMDHENMFWYRQDPGLGLRLIYFSYDVKMKEKGDIPEGYSVSREKKERFSLILESASTNQTSMYLCASRRPGQGSGELFFGEGSRLTVL.

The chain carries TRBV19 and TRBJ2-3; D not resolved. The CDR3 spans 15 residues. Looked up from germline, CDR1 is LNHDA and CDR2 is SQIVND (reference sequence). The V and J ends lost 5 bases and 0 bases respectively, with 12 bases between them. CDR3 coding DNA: TGTGCCAGTAGTCCCCGGTTCCCTAGCACAGATACGCAGTATTTT. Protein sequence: CASSPRFPSTDTQYF.

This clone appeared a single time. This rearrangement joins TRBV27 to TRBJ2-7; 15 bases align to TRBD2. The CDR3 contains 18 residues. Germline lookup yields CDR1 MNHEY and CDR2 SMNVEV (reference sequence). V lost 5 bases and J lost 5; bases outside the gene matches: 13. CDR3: CASSGWTSGRAGGNEQYF. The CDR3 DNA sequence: TGTGCCAGCAGTGGGTGGACTAGCGGGAGGGCCGGGGGCAACGAGCAGTACTTC.

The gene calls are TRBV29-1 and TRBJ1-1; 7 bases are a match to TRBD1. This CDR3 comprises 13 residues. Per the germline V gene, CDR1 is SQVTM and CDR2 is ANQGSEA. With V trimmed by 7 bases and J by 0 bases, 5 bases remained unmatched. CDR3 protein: CSAGQQMNTEAFF. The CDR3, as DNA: TGCAGCGCGGGACAGCAAATGAACACTGAAGCTTTCTTT. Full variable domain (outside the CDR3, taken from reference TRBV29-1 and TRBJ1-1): SAVISQKPSRDICQRGTSLTIQCQVDSQVTMMFWYRQQPGQSLTLIATANQGSEATYESGFVIDKFPISRPNLTFSTLTVSNMSPEDSSIYLCSAGQQMNTEAFFGQGTRLTVV.

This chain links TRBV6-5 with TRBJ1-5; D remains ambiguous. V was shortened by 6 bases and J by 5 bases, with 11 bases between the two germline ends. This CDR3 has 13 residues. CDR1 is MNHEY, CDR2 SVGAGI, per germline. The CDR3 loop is CASSPGLYQPQHF. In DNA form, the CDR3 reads TGTGCCAGCAGCCCCGGTCTATATCAGCCCCAGCATTTT.

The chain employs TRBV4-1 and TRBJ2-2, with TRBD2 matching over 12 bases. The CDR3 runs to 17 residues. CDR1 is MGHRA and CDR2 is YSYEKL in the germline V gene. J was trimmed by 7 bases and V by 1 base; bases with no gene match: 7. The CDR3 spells CASSQAGLAGGDGELFF. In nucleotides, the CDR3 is TGCGCCAGCAGCCAAGCGGGTCTAGCGGGAGGGGACGGGGAGCTGTTTTTT.

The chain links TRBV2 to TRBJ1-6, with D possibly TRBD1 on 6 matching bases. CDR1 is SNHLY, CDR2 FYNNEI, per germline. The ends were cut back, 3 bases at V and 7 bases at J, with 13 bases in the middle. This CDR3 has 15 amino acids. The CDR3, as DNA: TGTGCCAGCAGTGACTGGGGGCTTTTGAATTCACCCCTCCACTTT. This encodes CASSDWGLLNSPLHF.

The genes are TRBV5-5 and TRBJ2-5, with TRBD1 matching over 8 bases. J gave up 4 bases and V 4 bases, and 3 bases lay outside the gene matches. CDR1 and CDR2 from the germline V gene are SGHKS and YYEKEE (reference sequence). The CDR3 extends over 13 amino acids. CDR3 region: CASSLGQGETQYF. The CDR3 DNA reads TGTGCCAGCAGCCTCGGACAGGGAGAGACCCAGTACTTC.

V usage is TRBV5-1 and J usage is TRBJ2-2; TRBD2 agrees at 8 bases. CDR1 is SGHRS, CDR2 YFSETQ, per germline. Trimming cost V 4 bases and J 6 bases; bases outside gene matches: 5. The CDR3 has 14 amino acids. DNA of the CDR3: TGCGCCAGCAGCCCGACTAGCGCCTCCGGGGAGCTGTTTTTT. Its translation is CASSPTSASGELFF.

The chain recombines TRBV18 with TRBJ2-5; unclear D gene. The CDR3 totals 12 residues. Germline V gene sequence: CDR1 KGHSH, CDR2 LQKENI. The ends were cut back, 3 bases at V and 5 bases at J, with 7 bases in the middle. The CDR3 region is CASSPEEETQYF. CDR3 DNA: TGTGCCAGCTCACCTGAGGAGGAGACCCAGTACTTC.

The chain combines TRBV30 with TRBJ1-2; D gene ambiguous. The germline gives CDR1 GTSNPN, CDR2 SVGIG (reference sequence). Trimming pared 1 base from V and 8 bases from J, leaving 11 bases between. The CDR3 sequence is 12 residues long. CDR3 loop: CAWSALARGYTF. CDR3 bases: TGTGCCTGGAGTGCCCTCGCCCGGGGCTACACCTTC.

In DNA form, the CDR3 reads TGTGCCAGTAGTTTTGGGACAGGAGACTACGAGCAGTACTTC. The encoded protein is CASSFGTGDYEQYF. The chain uses TRBV19 and TRBJ2-7, with 8 positions matching TRBD1. The CDR3 is 14 residues long. Germline V gene sequence: CDR1 LNHDA, CDR2 SQIVND (reference sequence). V shed 5 bases, J shed 3 bases, and the junction held 6 bases outside the gene matches. The full variable domain, its missing parts supplied by reference TRBV19 and TRBJ2-7, is DGGITQSPKYLFRKEGQNVTLSCEQNLNHDAMYWYRQDPGQGLRLIYYSQIVNDFQKGDIAEGYSVSREKKESFPLTVTSAQKNPTAFYLCASSFGTGDYEQYFGPGTRLTVT.

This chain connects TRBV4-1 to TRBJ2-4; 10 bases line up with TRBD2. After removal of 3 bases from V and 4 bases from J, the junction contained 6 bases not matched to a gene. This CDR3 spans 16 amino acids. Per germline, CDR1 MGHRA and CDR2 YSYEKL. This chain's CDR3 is CASSQMGLAPKNIQYF. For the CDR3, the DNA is TGCGCCAGCAGCCAGATGGGACTAGCGCCTAAAAACATTCAGTACTTC.

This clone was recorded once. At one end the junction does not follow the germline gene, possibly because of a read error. CDR3 nucleotides: TGTGCCAGCAGTGGATACAGGGGCACCTTGTTC. Its protein is CASSGYRGTLF. The chain carries TRBV25-1 and TRBJ2-6, with 7 nucleotides matching TRBD1. Per germline, CDR1 MGHDK and CDR2 SYGVNS. The CDR3 length is 11 residues.

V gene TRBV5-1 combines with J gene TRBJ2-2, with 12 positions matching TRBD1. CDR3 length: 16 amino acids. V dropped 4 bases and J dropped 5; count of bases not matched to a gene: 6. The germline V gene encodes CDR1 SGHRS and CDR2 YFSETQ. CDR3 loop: CASSPGTGGWTGELFF. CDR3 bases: TGCGCCAGCAGCCCCGGGACAGGGGGCTGGACCGGGGAGCTGTTTTTT.

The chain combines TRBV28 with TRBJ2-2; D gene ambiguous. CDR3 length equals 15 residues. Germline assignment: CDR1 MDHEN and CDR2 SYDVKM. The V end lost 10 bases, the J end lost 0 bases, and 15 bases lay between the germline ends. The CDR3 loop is CATLGGPANTGELFF. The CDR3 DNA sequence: TGTGCCACCCTCGGCGGCCCAGCGAACACCGGGGAGCTGTTTTTT.

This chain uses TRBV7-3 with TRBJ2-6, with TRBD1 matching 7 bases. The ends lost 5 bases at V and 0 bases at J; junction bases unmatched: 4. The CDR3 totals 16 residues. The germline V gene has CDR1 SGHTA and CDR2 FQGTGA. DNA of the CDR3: TGTGCCAGCAGCCGGACAGGCAGCTCTGGGGCCAACGTCCTGACTTTC. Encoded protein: CASSRTGSSGANVLTF.